Sequencing of this T cell receptor (beta chain) was carried out in a study of blood T cell repertoires in COVID-19. Turning to the study itself: Whether acute or convalescent, the COVID-19 samples came from the United States, Italy and Spain.

The CDR3 is 14 amino acids. V shed 7 bases and J shed 5 bases, with 16 bases lying between them. Per the germline V gene, CDR1 is WNHNN and CDR2 is SYGVQD (reference sequence). Original processing notes: Using reference gene primer amplification, nucleated cell counts were estimated. Profiling relied on immunoSEQ multiplex PCR, and the TCRdb table lists in-frame clones only, not all of them. That table is the source of V, J and clone size, and D and trimming were worked out from the DNA. The repertoire holds about 62,000 clones, about 88% seen once, with more than 0.9% in the top ten. The source material was peripheral blood. The clonotype comes from a man in his sixties or seventies with acute or convalescent COVID-19. The chain is built from TRBV10-1 and TRBJ2-3, with TRBD1 as a possible D gene (6 bases). The CDR3 region is CASKGHLEVDTQYF. The CDR3 DNA sequence: TGCGCCAGCAAGGGACACCTTGAGGTAGATACGCAGTATTTT.